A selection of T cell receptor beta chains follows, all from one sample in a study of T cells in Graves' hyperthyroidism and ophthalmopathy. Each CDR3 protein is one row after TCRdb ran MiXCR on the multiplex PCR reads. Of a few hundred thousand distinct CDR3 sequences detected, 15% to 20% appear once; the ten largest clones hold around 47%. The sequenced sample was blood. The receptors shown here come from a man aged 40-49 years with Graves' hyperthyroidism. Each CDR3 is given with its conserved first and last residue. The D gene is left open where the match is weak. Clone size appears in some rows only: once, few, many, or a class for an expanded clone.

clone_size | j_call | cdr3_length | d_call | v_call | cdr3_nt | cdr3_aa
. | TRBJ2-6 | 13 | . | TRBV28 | TGTGCCAGCAGTTGGCGGGGGGCCAACGTCCTGACTTTC | CASSWRGANVLTF
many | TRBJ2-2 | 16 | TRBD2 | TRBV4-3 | TGCGCCAGCAGCCAAGCTAGCGGGGGTAGCACCGGGGAGCTGTTTTTT | CASSQASGGSTGELFF
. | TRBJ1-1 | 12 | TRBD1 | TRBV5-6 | TGTGCCAGCAGGGGGAACAGGGGAGAAGCTTTCTTT | CASRGNRGEAFF
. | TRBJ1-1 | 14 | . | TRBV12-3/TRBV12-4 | TGTGCCAGCAGTTTCGGGGGCGCGAACACTGAAGCTTTCTTT | CASSFGGANTEAFF
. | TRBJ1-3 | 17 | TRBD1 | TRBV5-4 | TGTGCCAGCAGCCCGAACGCCGGGACAGGGTTTTTGGACACCATATATTTT | CASSPNAGTGFLDTIYF
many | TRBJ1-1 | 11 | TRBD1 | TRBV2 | TGTGCCAGCAGTACCGGGACAGGGGCTTTCTTT | CASSTGTGAFF
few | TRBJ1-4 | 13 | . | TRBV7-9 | TGTGCCAGCAGCAAGCAAGATAATGAAAAACTGTTTTTT | CASSKQDNEKLFF
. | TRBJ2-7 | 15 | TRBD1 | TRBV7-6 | TGTGCCAGCAGCTTAGTGGACAGGGATCCCTACGAGCAGTACTTC | CASSLVDRDPYEQYF
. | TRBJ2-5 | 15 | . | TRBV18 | TGTGCCAGCTCAGGGTCTTCCACCGATCAAGAGACCCAGTACTTC | CASSGSSTDQETQYF
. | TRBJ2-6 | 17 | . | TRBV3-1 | TGTGCCAGCAGCCAAGATCTTAGTAACTCTGGGGCCAACGTCCTGACTTTC | CASSQDLSNSGANVLTF
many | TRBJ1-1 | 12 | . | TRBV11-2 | TGTGCCAGCAGCTTAATTGGGACTGAAGCTTTCTTT | CASSLIGTEAFF
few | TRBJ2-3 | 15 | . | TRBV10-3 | TGTGCCATCAGTGATGGGTGGGGGACCACAGATACGCAGTATTTT | CAISDGWGTTDTQYF
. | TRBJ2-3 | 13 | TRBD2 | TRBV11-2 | TGTGCCAGCAGAGGGACTAGCGAGGATACGCAGTATTTT | CASRGTSEDTQYF
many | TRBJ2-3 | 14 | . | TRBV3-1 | TGTGCCAGCAGCCCCCCTTGGGGGGCAGATACGCAGTATTTT | CASSPPWGADTQYF
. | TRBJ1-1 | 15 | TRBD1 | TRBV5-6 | TGTGCCAGCAGCTTTTGGGACAGGGGAAACACTGAAGCTTTCTTT | CASSFWDRGNTEAFF